The rows below give T cell receptor beta chains drawn from one sample of a study of long-term antiretroviral therapy in people with HIV. Data came from immunoSEQ multiplex PCR; TCRdb stores just in-frame clones and leaves some out. Of roughly 25,000 clones listed, approximately 93% are singletons. This specimen consisted of unsorted PBMCs, obtained 7.6 years after starting antiretroviral therapy. Receptor source: a woman aged 40 to 49 with HIV. The CDR3 runs from the conserved cysteine through the conserved F or W. The D gene is left open where the match is weak. Clone size is given for some rows only: seen once, a few or many times, or a class if the clone is expanded.

V gene	clone size	D gene	J gene	CDR3 DNA	CDR3 protein
TRBV7-3	-	-	TRBJ2-2	TGTGCCAGCAGCCTGAACACCGGGGGAGCTTCGAAGCTGTTTTTT	CASSLNTGGASKLFF
TRBV6-5	-	TRBD1	TRBJ1-2	TGTGCCAGCAGTTACTCTAGGACAGGCGGGCGCTATGGCTACACCTTC	CASSYSRTGGRYGYTF
TRBV7-8	few	-	TRBJ1-6	TGTGCCAGCAGCTTAGCGGGGGTTAATTCACCCCTCCACTTT	CASSLAGVNSPLHF
TRBV5-6	-	-	TRBJ2-6	TGTGCCAGCAGCCCACTCCCACAGGGTTCTGGGGCCAACGTCCTGACTTTC	CASSPLPQGSGANVLTF
TRBV2	-	-	TRBJ1-5	TGTGCCAGCAGTGAAAGTGGGGTCACGGAGCCCCAGCATTTT	CASSESGVTEPQHF
TRBV5-5	-	-	TRBJ1-2	TGTGCCAGCAGCTCATCCTTGGGAGCTAACTATGGCTACACCTTC	CASSSSLGANYGYTF
TRBV5-1	-	-	TRBJ2-5	TGCGCCAGCCGTACTACAAACGAAGAGACCCAGTACTTC	CASRTTNEETQYF
TRBV2	-	-	TRBJ1-5	TGTGCCAGCAGTCCGGGGGGGAGCCAGCCCCAGCATTTT	CASSPGGSQPQHF
TRBV5-1	once	-	TRBJ1-6	TGCGCCAGCAGCGTCAATTCACCCCTCCACTTT	CASSVNSPLHF
TRBV5-1	-	TRBD2	TRBJ2-3	TGCGCCAGCAGCTTGCCCACTAGCGGGGGCACAGATACGCAGTATTTT	CASSLPTSGGTDTQYF
TRBV6-1	-	-	TRBJ2-7	TGTGCCAGCAAGCAGTACTCCTACGAGCAGTACTTC	CASKQYSYEQYF
TRBV20-1	few	-	TRBJ2-3	TGCAGTGCTAGTCAGTCAGATACGCAGTATTTT	CSASQSDTQYF